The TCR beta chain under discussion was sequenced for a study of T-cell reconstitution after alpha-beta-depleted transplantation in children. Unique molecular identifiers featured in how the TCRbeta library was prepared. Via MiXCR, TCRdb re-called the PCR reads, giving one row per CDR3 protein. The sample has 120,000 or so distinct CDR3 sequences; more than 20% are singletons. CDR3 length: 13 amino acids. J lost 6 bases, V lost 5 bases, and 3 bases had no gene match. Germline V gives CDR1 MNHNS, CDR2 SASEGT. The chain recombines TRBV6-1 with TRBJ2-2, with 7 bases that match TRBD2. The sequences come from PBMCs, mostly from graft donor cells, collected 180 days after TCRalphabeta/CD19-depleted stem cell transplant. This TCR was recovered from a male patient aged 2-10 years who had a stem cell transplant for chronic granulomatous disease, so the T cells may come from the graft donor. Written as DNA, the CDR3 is TGTGCCAGCAGTCCGGGGGGTTCCGGGGAGCTGTTTTTT. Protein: CASSPGGSGELFF.